The sequence of this T cell receptor (beta chain) was determined in a study of T cells in Graves' hyperthyroidism and ophthalmopathy. Amplification yielded TCR beta CDR3 regions, with RNA transcripts as the source. HTBI primers were the set used in a first-round RT-PCR of the TCR CDR3. One entry per CDR3 protein results from TCRdb running MiXCR on the multiplex PCR reads. There are 600,000 to 650,000 distinct CDR3 sequences in the sample; 15% to 20% occur only once, and approximately 3.9% lies in the top ten. Newly diagnosed patients aged 18 to 65 had hyperthyroidism of under 2 months' duration. Out of less than 12 ml of fresh peripheral blood came the PBMCs. V gave up 4 bases and J gave up 0 bases; unmatched junction bases: 13. This CDR3 has 18 residues. CDR1 and CDR2 (germline): SGHAT, FQNNGV. This clonotype was counted a few times.

This TCR was sampled from a woman in her thirties with Graves' hyperthyroidism. What was sequenced was blood. The rearrangement joins TRBV11-2 to TRBJ2-3; 7 positions agree with TRBD2. CDR3 sequence (DNA): TGTGCCAGCAGCTCTAGCGGAGTAGCCATATTTAGCACAGATACGCAGTATTTT. Protein: CASSSSGVAIFSTDTQYF.